This is a list of T cell receptor beta chains from one sample in a study of shared clonotypes between healthy human individuals. Method: immunoSEQ multiplex PCR; TCRdb's copy keeps in-frame clones and lacks some. This sample carries millions of clones, approximately 94% of them seen once, and the ten largest clones take around 1.1%. Sequences were obtained from naive CD8+ T cells sorted from blood. The receptors shown here come from a man aged 18 to 29 in good health. Both conserved end residues are part of each CDR3.

v_call	j_call	cdr3_aa
TRBV29-1	TRBJ2-7	CSVAGGPSYEQYF
TRBV7-9	TRBJ2-3	CASSRQGSPDTQYF
TRBV9	TRBJ1-5	CASSVGAEDQPQHF
TRBV15	TRBJ1-4	CATSRGQRNEKLFF
TRBV6-5	TRBJ2-3	CASSYSGASGDTQYF
TRBV4-1	TRBJ1-5	CASSQDYTANQPQHF
TRBV27	TRBJ2-7	CASSPYGTSGNYEQYF
TRBV4-1	TRBJ2-5	CASSQDTAWETQYF
TRBV7-9	TRBJ2-1	CASSFEGFEQFF
TRBV7-6	TRBJ2-7	CASSLAPWREGVYEQYF
TRBV7-9	TRBJ2-3	CASSYVGTDTQYF
TRBV28	TRBJ1-1	CASSSGHLNTEAFF
TRBV14	TRBJ2-7	CASSQDTGTGDYEQYF
TRBV7-9	TRBJ2-1	CASSNAGTGHNEQFF
TRBV28	TRBJ1-3	CASSTGQGSGNTIYF
TRBV6-6	TRBJ2-7	CAGGGRNPNEQYF
TRBV19	TRBJ1-5	CASRSGVIAPGNQPQHF
TRBV11-2	TRBJ2-5	CASSSPWGRETQYF
TRBV13	TRBJ2-7	CASSARTGVYEQYF
TRBV6-5	TRBJ1-3	CASSYTGRGGDTIYF